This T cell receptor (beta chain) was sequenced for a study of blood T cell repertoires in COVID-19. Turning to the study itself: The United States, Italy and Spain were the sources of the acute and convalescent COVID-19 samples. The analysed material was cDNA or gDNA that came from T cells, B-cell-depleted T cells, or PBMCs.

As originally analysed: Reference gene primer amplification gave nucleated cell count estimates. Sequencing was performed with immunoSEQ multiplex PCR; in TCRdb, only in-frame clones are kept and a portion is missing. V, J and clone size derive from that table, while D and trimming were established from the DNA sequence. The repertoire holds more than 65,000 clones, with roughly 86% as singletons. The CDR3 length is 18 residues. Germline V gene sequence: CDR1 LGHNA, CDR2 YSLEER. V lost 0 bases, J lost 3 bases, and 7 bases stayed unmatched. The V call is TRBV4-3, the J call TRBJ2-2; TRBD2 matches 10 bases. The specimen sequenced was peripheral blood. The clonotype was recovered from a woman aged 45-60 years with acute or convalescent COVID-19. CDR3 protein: CASSQDILSGRDTGELFF. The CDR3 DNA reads TGCGCCAGCAGCCAAGATATACTCAGCGGGAGGGACACCGGGGAGCTGTTTTTT.